The clone carrying this T cell receptor beta chain was seen ten or more times. Its antigen is not known. The data are from a study of CD8 T cells in ankylosing spondylitis. Study-wide results and limits: Clones linked to disease were reported to show significant enrichment in matched ankylosing spondylitis synovial fluid.

5'-RACE, quantitative and with molecular barcodes, yielded the TCR beta libraries. TCRdb recomputed calls from the 5' RACE reads with MiXCR, one row per CDR3 protein. The data contain about 220,000 distinct CDR3 sequences, roughly a tenth of them seen just once; the ten biggest clones take up approximately 20%. This TCR derives from a male donor with ankylosing spondylitis or in good health (not recorded which). The sample consisted of blood, either unsorted or a sorted T cell fraction (not recorded which).

The CDR3 bases are TGCAGTGCTAAAGAGGGTCTGGTGGTGGGGCCCCAGCATTTT. Amino acid sequence: CSAKEGLVVGPQHF. The chain has TRBV20-1 and TRBJ1-5; D is uncertain. From germline, CDR1 is DFQATT and CDR2 SNEGSKA (reference sequence). V was trimmed by 4 bases and J by 9 bases, leaving 19 bases between them. The CDR3 loop spans 14 amino acids.